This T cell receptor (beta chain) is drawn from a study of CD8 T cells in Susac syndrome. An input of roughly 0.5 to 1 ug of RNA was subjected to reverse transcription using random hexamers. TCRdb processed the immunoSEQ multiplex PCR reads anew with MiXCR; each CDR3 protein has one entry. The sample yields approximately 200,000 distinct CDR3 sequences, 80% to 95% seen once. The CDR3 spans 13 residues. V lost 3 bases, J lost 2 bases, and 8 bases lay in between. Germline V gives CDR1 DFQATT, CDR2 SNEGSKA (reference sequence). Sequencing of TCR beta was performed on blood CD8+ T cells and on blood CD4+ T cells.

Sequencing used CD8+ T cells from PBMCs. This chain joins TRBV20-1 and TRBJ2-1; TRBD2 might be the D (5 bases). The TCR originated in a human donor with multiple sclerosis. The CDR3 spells CSARRVTYNEQFF. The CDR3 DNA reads TGCAGTGCTAGGCGGGTCACCTACAATGAGCAGTTCTTC.